What follows describes a single TCR beta chain. Its target is unknown. The CDR3 length is 13 residues. J was trimmed by 6 bases and V by 7 bases; bases with no gene match: 7. The entry originates in a study of T cell responses to AZD1222 COVID-19 vaccine. Study-level findings and limits: The study reported that nearly half of spike-specific TCRs target unmutated variant regions. Repertoires were obtained solely post-peak T cell response. The CD4 TCRs associated with vaccination extended across spike and predominated at 160-218 and 743-854. White British people made up most donors, females outnumbered males, and clonal diversity was possibly underestimated.

Profiled with immunoSEQ multiplex PCR; TCRdb holds only in-frame clones, not every one. This table holds about 120,000 clones, around 90% found once. Sequencing used peripheral blood, obtained on day 0 of AZD1222 vaccination. The TCR comes from an adult in good health. The chain combines TRBV12-3 or TRBV12-4 with TRBJ1-2; 8 nucleotides match TRBD1. CDR3 sequence: CASTRTGRDGYTF. The DNA for the CDR3 is TGTGCCAGCACCCGGACAGGGAGAGATGGCTACACCTTC.